The 18 T cell receptor beta chains below were found in one sample sequenced in a study of T-cell memory formation after mild COVID-19. TCRdb ran MiXCR on the 5' RACE reads and lists one entry per CDR3 protein. The table shows roughly 110,000 distinct CDR3 sequences, with 9.5% to 15% occurring only once. The sequencing input was PBMCs or a T cell subset sorted from them (not recorded which). All receptors come from an adult woman who had mild COVID-19 (a few samples of this study predate the infection). Cell type and time point are not known.

The chain uses TRBV7-3 and TRBJ2-3; D is possibly TRBD1 or TRBD2 (6 bases each). Germline V CDR1 and CDR2: SGHTA, FQGTGA. This CDR3 is built from 15 residues. V gave up 7 bases and J gave up 5 bases, with 19 bases separating them. The CDR3 is CASTASGAPGDTQYF. The CDR3 region has the DNA TGTGCCAGCACCGCCTCGGGGGCCCCCGGAGATACGCAGTATTTT.

CDR3 nucleotide sequence: TGTGCCAGCAGCCAACTAGGGGGGGAATCGAGCTCTGGGGCCAACGTCCTGACTTTC. This sequence encodes CASSQLGGESSSGANVLTF. V is TRBV3-1 and J is TRBJ2-6; a possible D gene is TRBD2 (7 bases). Germline lookup yields CDR1 LGHDT and CDR2 YNNKEL (reference sequence). With 2 bases removed from V and 0 bases from J, the gap between germline ends came to 17 bases. The CDR3 contains 19 residues.

This clonotype was recorded at least ten times. The genes are TRBV5-1 and TRBJ2-3, with D perhaps TRBD2 (5 bases). The V gene's germline CDR1 is SGHRS and CDR2 YFSETQ. The length of the CDR3 is 11 residues. Trimming took off 3 bases at V and 6 bases at J, with 5 bases between the two ends. The CDR3, as DNA: TGCGCCAGCAGCTGGAGGGATACGCAGTATTTT. It codes for CASSWRDTQYF.

The CDR3 DNA reads as TGTGCCAGCAGGCAGACGTACAGCACAGATACGCAGTATTTT. The encoded protein is CASRQTYSTDTQYF. The chain recombines TRBV12-3 or TRBV12-4 with TRBJ2-3; D ambiguous. The CDR3 contains 14 residues. The V end lost 6 bases, the J end lost 0 bases, and 10 bases lay between the germline ends.

This clonotype was found a few times. This rearrangement joins TRBV29-1 to TRBJ2-7; 7 nucleotides agree with TRBD2. Trimming cost V 4 bases and J 2 bases; bases outside gene matches: 5. This CDR3 has 13 residues. The germline V gene encodes CDR1 SQVTM and CDR2 ANQGSEA. CDR3 amino acids: CSVVSSGTYEQYF. The CDR3 coding sequence is TGCAGCGTTGTCTCTAGCGGCACCTACGAGCAGTACTTC.

This clonotype has only a few counts. The chain carries TRBV20-1 and TRBJ2-5; the match to TRBD1 covers 7 bases. The CDR3 has 15 residues. CDR1 DFQATT and CDR2 SNEGSKA come from the germline V gene (reference sequence). Germline trimming cut 0 bases from V and 5 bases from J; bases unmatched to any gene: 9. The CDR3 is CSARETTGSWETQYF. The CDR3 coding sequence is TGCAGTGCTAGAGAGACGACAGGGTCGTGGGAGACCCAGTACTTC.

Turning to this clonotype: Since a much larger clone is just one base distant, this may be a read error. This is likely a read error, given that the CDR3 carries no conserved phenylalanine or tryptophan at its end. J is TRBJ2-5 and V is TRBV6-5; D perhaps matches TRBD2 (5 bases). The CDR3 contains 15 residues. Germline values: CDR1 MNHEY, CDR2 SVGAGI. V lost 4 bases, J lost 1 base, and 13 bases lay in between. CDR3 nucleotide sequence: TGTGCCAGCAGTTTCCCGGGCGGGCCCCAAGAGACCCAGTACTTA. Translated, it gives CASSFPGGPQETQYL.

The chain has TRBV7-9 and TRBJ2-5, with D tentatively TRBD2 (5 bases). The CDR3 length is 15 residues. CDR1 and CDR2 (germline): SEHNR, FQNEAQ (reference sequence). V lost 4 bases and J lost 5, with 17 bases in between. The DNA for the CDR3 is TGTGCCAGCAGCTCCCGCGGGCTAGCAATTGAGACCCAGTACTTC. This gives the protein CASSSRGLAIETQYF.

The genes are TRBV7-3 and TRBJ2-3, with 9 bases identical to TRBD2. CDR1 is SGHTA, CDR2 FQGTGA, per germline. CDR3 length: 19 residues. After removal of 5 bases from V and 2 bases from J, the junction contained 17 bases not matched to a gene. The CDR3 loop is CASSQVAGAHVEATDTQYF. DNA for the CDR3: TGTGCCAGCAGCCAAGTAGCGGGGGCCCACGTGGAGGCCACAGATACGCAGTATTTT.

This rearrangement joins TRBV24-1 to TRBJ2-7; D tentatively reads TRBD1 or TRBD2 (6 bases each). Trimming shortened V by 6 bases and J by 6 bases, and 11 bases separated the two germline ends. This CDR3 spans 12 amino acids. The V gene's germline CDR1 is KGHDR and CDR2 SFDVKD. CDR3 sequence: CATSTQGGEQYF. DNA for the CDR3: TGTGCCACCAGTACACAGGGAGGCGAGCAGTACTTC.

The table lists this clonotype with a few counts. The chain employs TRBV29-1 and TRBJ2-1; D not resolved. The germline V and J ends were trimmed by 4 bases and 2 bases, with 9 bases remaining between them. This CDR3 spans 13 amino acids. Germline V lookup: CDR1 SQVTM, CDR2 ANQGSEA. As DNA, the CDR3 is TGCAGCGTTGTCCGAGAGACCTACAATGAGCAGTTCTTC. Its protein is CSVVRETYNEQFF.

This clonotype has a handful of counts. V is TRBV15 and J is TRBJ1-5, with a weak D call TRBD1 (5 bases). The length of the CDR3 is 17 residues. The germline V gene encodes CDR1 LNHNV and CDR2 YYDKDF (reference sequence). Trimming stripped 1 base from V and 8 bases from J, with 21 bases between. CDR3 loop: CATSRAERDAGKKPQHF. CDR3 DNA: TGTGCCACCAGCAGAGCAGAGAGGGACGCGGGGAAAAAGCCCCAGCATTTT.

This clonotype was recorded a few times. The gene calls are TRBV3-1 and TRBJ2-1, with 11 positions matching TRBD2. CDR3 length: 20 amino acids. Germline V gene data show CDR1 as LGHDT and CDR2 as YNNKEL (reference sequence). With V trimmed by 4 bases and J by 4 bases, 18 bases remained unmatched. The CDR3 loop is CASSLAYDSGGASRYNEQFF. CDR3 sequence (DNA): TGTGCCAGCAGCCTCGCATACGATAGCGGGGGGGCCTCCCGGTACAATGAGCAGTTCTTC.

The chain is built from TRBV7-6 and TRBJ2-5, with TRBD2 matching 10 bases. With V trimmed by 5 bases and J by 5 bases, 8 bases remained unmatched. Looked up from germline, CDR1 is SGHVS and CDR2 is FNYEAQ. The CDR3 runs 15 residues. The CDR3 DNA follows: TGTGCCAGCAGCGGCGAGCGGGGGGGCGGTGAGACCCAGTACTTC. The encoded protein is CASSGERGGGETQYF.

This clonotype appeared many times. As DNA, the CDR3 is TGCAGTGCTAGAGATGTGGGGTACGAGCAGTACTTC. Protein: CSARDVGYEQYF. The chain combines TRBV20-1 with TRBJ2-7; D is ambiguous. Between the trimmed V and J ends, which lost 0 bases and 4 bases, there was a span of 7 bases. Germline CDR1 DFQATT, CDR2 SNEGSKA (reference sequence). CDR3 length: 12 residues.

The DNA for the CDR3 is TGTGCCACCAGTGATCGGGACCCTCGACAGTTCTTC. Protein sequence: CATSDRDPRQFF. The rearrangement links TRBV24-1 to TRBJ2-1; possibly TRBD1 or TRBD2 for D (5 bases each). CDR1 is KGHDR and CDR2 is SFDVKD in the germline V gene. The CDR3 has 12 residues. V lost 3 bases, J lost 13 bases, and 12 bases lay in between.

A few counts support this clonotype. CDR3 region: CASSTVTKATEAFF. The CDR3 DNA follows: TGTGCCAGCAGCACAGTTACCAAAGCCACTGAAGCTTTCTTT. The chain has TRBV5-8 and TRBJ1-1; D call uncertain. Germline CDR1 SGHTS, CDR2 YDEGEE. Trimming removed 4 bases at V and 4 bases at J, with 14 bases between. The CDR3 contains 14 residues.

This clonotype was detected many times. V usage is TRBV7-9 and J usage is TRBJ2-3; D perhaps matches TRBD1 (5 bases). The germline V gene encodes CDR1 SEHNR and CDR2 FQNEAQ (reference sequence). The CDR3 is 14 amino acids. V lost 4 bases to trimming and J lost 6 bases, with 14 bases between them. This chain's CDR3 is CASSSDKIGDTQYF. The CDR3 nucleotides are TGTGCCAGCAGCTCGGACAAAATAGGGGATACGCAGTATTTT.